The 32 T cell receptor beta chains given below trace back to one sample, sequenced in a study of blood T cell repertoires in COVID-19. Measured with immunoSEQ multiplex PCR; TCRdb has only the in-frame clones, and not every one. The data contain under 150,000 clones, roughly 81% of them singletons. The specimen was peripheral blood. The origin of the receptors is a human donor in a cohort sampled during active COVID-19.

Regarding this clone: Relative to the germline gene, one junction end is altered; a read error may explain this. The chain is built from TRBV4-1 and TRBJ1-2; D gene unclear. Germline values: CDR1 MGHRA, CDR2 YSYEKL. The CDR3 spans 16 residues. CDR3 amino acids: CVSSQPRPPDQDGYTF. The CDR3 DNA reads TGCGTCAGCAGCCAACCCCGTCCCCCGGATCAGGATGGCTACACCTTC.

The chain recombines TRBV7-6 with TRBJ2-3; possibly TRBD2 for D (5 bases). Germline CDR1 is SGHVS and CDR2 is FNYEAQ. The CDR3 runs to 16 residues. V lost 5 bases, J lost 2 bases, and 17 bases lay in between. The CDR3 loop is CASSPYSRATTDTQYF. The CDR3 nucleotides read TGTGCCAGCAGCCCCTACTCGAGGGCTACCACAGATACGCAGTATTTT. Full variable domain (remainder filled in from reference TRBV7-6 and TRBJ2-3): GAGVSQSPRYKVTKRGQDVALRCDPISGHVSLYWYRQALGQGPEFLTYFNYEAQQDKSGLPNDRFSAERPEGSISTLTIQRTEQRDSAMYRCASSPYSRATTDTQYFGPGTRLTVL.

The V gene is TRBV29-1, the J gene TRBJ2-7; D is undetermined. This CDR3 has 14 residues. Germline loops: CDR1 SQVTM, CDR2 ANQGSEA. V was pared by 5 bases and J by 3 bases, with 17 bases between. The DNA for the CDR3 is TGCAGCGTTACAGTGGGTGGGCAAGTCTACGAGCAGTACTTC. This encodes CSVTVGGQVYEQYF.

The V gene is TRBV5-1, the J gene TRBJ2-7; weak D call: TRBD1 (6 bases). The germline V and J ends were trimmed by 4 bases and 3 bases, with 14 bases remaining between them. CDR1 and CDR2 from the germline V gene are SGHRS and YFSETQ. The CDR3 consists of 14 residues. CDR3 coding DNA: TGCGCCAGCAGCCCCCCGGCCAGGGGCTACGAGCAGTACTTC. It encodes CASSPPARGYEQYF.

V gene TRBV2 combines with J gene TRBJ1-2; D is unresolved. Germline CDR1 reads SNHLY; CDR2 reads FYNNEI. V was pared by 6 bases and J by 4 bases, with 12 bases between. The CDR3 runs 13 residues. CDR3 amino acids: CASSPAAIYGYTF. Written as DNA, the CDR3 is TGTGCCAGCAGCCCGGCGGCGATCTATGGCTACACCTTC.

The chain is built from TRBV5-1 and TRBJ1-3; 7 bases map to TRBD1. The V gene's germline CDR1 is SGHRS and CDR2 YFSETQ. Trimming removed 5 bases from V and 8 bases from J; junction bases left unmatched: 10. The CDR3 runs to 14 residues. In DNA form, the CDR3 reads TGCGCCAGCAGACCGACAGGGACGGTGGACACCATATATTTT. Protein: CASRPTGTVDTIYF.

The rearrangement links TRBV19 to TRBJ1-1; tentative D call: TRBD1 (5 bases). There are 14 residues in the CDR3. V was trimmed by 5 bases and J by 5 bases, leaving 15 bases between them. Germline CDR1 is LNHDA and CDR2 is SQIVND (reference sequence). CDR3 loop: CASSQLRAGTEAFF. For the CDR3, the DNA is TGTGCCAGTAGTCAACTCAGGGCAGGAACTGAAGCTTTCTTT. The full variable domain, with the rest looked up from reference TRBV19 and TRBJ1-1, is DGGITQSPKYLFRKEGQNVTLSCEQNLNHDAMYWYRQDPGQGLRLIYYSQIVNDFQKGDIAEGYSVSREKKESFPLTVTSAQKNPTAFYLCASSQLRAGTEAFFGQGTRLTVV.

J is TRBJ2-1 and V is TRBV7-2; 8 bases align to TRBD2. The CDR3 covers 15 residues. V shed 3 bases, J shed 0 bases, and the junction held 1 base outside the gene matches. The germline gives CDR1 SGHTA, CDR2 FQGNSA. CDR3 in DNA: TGTGCCAGCAGCTTTAGCGGGATCTCCTACAATGAGCAGTTCTTC. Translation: CASSFSGISYNEQFF.

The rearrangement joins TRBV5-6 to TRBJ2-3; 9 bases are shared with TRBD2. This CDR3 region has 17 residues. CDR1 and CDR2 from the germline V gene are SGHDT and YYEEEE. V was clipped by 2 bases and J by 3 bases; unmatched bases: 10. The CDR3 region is CASSFLFRGGATDTQYF. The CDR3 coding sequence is TGTGCCAGCAGCTTTCTGTTCCGCGGGGGGGCAACAGATACGCAGTATTTT.

This CDR3 is CASSQERLAGASSYNEQFF. DNA of the CDR3: TGTGCCAGCAGCCAAGAGCGACTAGCGGGGGCGAGCTCCTACAATGAGCAGTTCTTC. The chain joins TRBV4-2 to TRBJ2-1, with 12 bases matching TRBD2. The germline gives CDR1 LGHNA, CDR2 YNFKEQ. V lost 0 bases and J lost 0; bases outside the gene matches: 6. The CDR3 consists of 19 residues.

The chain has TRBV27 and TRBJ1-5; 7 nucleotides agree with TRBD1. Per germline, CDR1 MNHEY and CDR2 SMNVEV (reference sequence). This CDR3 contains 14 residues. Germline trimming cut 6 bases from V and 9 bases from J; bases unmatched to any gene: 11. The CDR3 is CASSKTGPEAPQHF. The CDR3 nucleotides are TGTGCCAGCAGCAAGACAGGGCCCGAAGCGCCCCAGCATTTT.

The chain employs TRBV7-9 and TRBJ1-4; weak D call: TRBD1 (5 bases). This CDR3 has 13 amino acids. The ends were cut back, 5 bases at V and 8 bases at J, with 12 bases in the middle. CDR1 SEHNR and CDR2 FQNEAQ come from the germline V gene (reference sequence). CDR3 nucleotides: TGTGCCAGCAGCCAGACACGGGGGGAAAAACTGTTTTTT. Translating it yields CASSQTRGEKLFF.

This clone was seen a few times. CDR3: CASSQLNQPQHF. The CDR3 bases are TGTGCCAGCAGCCAACTTAATCAGCCCCAGCATTTT. V and J are TRBV7-9 and TRBJ1-5; D not resolved. The CDR3 spans 12 residues. V lost 5 bases and J 4 bases, leaving 6 bases between the germline ends. Germline assignment: CDR1 SEHNR and CDR2 FQNEAQ (reference sequence).

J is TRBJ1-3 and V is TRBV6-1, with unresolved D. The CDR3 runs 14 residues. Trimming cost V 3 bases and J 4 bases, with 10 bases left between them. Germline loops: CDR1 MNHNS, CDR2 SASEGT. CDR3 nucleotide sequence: TGTGCCAGCAGTGATGGCGGTGGGGGAAACACCATATATTTT. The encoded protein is CASSDGGGGNTIYF.

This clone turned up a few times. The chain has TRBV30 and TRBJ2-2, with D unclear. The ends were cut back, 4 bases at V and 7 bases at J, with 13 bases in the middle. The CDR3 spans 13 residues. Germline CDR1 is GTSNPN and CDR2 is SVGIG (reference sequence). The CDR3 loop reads CAWNGVRGGELFF. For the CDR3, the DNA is TGTGCCTGGAATGGCGTGCGCGGCGGGGAGCTGTTTTTT.

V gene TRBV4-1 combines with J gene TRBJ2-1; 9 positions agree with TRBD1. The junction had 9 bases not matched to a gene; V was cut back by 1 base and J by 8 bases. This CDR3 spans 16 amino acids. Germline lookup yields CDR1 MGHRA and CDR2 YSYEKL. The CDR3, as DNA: TGCGCCAGCAGCCAAGTTACCGGGACAGGGAGACATGAGCAGTTCTTC. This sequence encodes CASSQVTGTGRHEQFF.

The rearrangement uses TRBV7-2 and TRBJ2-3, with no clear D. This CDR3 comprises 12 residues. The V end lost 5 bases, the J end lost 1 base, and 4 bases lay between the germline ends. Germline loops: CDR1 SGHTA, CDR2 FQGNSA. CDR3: CASSTRTDTQYF. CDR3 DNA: TGTGCCAGCAGCACACGCACAGATACGCAGTATTTT.

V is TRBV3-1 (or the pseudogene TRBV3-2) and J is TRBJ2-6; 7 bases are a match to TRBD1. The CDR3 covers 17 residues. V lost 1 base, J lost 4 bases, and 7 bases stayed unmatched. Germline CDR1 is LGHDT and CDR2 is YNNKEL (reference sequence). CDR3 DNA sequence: TGTGCCAGCAGCCAAGTGATAGGGGGCAAGGGGGCCAACGTCCTGACTTTC. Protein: CASSQVIGGKGANVLTF.

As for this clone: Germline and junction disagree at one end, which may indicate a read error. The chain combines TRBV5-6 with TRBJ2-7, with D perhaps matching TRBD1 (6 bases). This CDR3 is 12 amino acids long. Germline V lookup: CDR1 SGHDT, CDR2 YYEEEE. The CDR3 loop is CASSPPSGASDF. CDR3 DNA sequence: TGTGCCAGCAGTCCCCCCTCAGGGGCCTCCGACTTC.

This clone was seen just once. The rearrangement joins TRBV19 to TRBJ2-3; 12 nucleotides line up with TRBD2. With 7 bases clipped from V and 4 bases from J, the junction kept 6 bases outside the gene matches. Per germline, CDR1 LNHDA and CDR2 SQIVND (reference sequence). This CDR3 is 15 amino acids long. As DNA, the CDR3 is TGTGCCAGTAAGGAGACTAGCGGGGGCCCAGATACGCAGTATTTT. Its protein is CASKETSGGPDTQYF.

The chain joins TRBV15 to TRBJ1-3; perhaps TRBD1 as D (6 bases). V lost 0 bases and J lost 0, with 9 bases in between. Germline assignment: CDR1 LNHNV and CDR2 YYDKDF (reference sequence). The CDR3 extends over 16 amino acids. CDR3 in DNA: TGTGCCACCAGCAGAGACAGGGGAGCCTCTGGAAACACCATATATTTT. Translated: CATSRDRGASGNTIYF.

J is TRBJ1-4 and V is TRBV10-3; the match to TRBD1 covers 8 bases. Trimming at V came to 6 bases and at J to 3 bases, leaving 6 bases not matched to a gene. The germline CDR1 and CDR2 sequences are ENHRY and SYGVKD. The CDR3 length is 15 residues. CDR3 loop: CAISLGTGANEKLFF. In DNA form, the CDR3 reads TGTGCCATCAGCCTAGGGACAGGCGCTAATGAAAAACTGTTTTTT.

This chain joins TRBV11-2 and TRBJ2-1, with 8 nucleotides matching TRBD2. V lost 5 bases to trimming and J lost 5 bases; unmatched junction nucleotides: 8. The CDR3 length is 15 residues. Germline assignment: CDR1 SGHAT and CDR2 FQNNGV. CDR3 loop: CASSAAGGFDNEQFF. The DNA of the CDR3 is TGTGCCAGCAGCGCCGCGGGGGGTTTTGACAATGAGCAGTTCTTC.

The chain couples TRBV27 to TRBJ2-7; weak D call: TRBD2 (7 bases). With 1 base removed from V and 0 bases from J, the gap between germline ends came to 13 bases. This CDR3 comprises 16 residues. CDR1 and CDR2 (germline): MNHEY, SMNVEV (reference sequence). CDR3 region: CASSLLSGGLSYEQYF. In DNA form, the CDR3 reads TGTGCCAGCAGTTTATTATCGGGGGGCCTCTCCTACGAGCAGTACTTC.

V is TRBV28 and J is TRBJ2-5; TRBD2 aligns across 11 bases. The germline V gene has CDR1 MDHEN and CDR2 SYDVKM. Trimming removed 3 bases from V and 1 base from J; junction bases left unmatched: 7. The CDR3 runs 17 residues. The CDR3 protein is CASSFDPLAGGQETQYF. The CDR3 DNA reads TGTGCCAGCAGTTTTGACCCCCTAGCGGGGGGCCAAGAGACCCAGTACTTC. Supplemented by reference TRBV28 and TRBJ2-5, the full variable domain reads DVKVTQSSRYLVKRTGEKVFLECVQDMDHENMFWYRQDPGLGLRLIYFSYDVKMKEKGDIPEGYSVSREKKERFSLILESASTNQTSMYLCASSFDPLAGGQETQYFGPGTRLLVL.

Here the CDR3 reads CAWSFRDRGSGNTIYF. CDR3 in DNA: TGTGCCTGGAGTTTCCGGGACAGGGGCTCTGGAAACACCATATATTTT. The chain links TRBV30 to TRBJ1-3; 10 nucleotides agree with TRBD1. Per germline, CDR1 GTSNPN and CDR2 SVGIG (reference sequence). This CDR3 is built from 16 residues. V was clipped by 2 bases and J by 0 bases; unmatched bases: 4.

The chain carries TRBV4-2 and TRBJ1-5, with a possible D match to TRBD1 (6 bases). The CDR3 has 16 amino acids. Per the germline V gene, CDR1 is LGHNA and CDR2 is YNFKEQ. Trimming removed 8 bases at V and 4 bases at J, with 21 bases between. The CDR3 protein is CASVSQGGGHNQPQHF. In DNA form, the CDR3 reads TGTGCCAGCGTTTCCCAAGGGGGGGGGCATAATCAGCCCCAGCATTTT.

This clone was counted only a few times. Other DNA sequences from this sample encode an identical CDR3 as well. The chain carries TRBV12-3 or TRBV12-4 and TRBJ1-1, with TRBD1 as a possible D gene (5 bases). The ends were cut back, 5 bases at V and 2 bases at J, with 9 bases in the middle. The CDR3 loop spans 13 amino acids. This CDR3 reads CASSLQGNTEAFF. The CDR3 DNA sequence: TGTGCCAGCAGTCTTCAGGGAAACACTGAAGCTTTCTTT.

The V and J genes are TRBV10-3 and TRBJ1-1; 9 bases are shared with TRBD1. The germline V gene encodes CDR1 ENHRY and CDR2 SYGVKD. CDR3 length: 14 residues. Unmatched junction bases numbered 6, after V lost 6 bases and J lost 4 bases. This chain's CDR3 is CAISPTGGGTEAFF. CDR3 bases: TGTGCCATCAGCCCGACAGGGGGAGGCACTGAAGCTTTCTTT.

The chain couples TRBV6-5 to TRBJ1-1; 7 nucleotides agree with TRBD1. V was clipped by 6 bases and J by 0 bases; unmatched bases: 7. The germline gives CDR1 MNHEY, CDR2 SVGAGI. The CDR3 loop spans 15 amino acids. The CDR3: CASRDGQALNTEAFF. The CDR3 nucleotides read TGTGCCAGCAGAGACGGACAGGCCTTGAACACTGAAGCTTTCTTT.

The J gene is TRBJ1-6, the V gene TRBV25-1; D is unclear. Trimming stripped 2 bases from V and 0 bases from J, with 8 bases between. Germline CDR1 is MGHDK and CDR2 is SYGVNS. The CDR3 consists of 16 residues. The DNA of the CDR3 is TGTGCCAGCAGTGAAACTAGAAGCTCCTATAATTCACCCCTCCACTTT. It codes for CASSETRSSYNSPLHF.

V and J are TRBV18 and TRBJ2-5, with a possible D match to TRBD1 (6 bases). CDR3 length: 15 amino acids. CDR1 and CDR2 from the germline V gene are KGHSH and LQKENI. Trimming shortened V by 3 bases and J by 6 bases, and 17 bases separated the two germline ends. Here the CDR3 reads CASSPSAGAGKTQYF. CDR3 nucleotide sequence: TGTGCCAGCTCACCCTCAGCAGGGGCAGGGAAGACCCAGTACTTC.